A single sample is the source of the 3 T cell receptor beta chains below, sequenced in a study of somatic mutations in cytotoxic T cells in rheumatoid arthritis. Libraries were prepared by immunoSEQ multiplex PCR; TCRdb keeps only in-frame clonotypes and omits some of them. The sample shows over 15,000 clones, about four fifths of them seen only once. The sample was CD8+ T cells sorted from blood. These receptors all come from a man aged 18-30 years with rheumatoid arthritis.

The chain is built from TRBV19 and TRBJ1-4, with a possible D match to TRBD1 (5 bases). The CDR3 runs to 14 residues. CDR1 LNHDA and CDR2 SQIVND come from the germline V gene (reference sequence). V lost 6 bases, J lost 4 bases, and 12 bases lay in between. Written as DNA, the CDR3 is TGTGCCAGTAGCCCCAGGGTGCGTAATGAAAAACTGTTTTTT. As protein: CASSPRVRNEKLFF.

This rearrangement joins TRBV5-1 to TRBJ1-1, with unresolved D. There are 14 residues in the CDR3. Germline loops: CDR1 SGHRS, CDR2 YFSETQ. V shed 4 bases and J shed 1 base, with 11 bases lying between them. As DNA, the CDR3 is TGCGCCAGCAGCCCATGGACTGGGAACACTGAAGCTTTCTTT. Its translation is CASSPWTGNTEAFF.

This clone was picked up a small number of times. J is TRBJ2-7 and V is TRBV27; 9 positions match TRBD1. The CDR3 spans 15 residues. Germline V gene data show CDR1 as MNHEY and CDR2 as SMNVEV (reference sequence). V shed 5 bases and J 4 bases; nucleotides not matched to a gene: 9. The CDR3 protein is CASSIASGTGYEQYF. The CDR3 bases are TGTGCCAGCAGTATCGCTTCCGGGACAGGGTACGAGCAGTACTTC.